This TCR beta chain was captured by sequencing in a study of B cell selection in AIRE deficiency. Whole-study results and caveats: Patient Tconv and Treg cells showed healthy-like TCRBV usage, CDR3 length, diversity. Roughly 29% of healthy-shared Treg TCRbeta sequences appeared in patient Tconv cells. With only TCRbeta sequenced, approximately 37% of shared healthy Treg sequences overlapped Tconv.

V was pared by 2 bases and J by 8 bases, with 6 bases of the junction left unmatched. The CDR3 has 15 residues. Germline lookup yields CDR1 SGHAT and CDR2 FQDESV (reference sequence). The sorted conventional CD4 T cells were gated as CD4+CD127+. Using immunoSEQ multiplex PCR, the repertoire was profiled, and TCRdb retains in-frame clones only, with some absent. Seen here are fewer than 30,000 clones, about 95% observed once, and the top ten hold 0.2% to 0.3%. To note about this clone: Its antigen remains unidentified.

This rearrangement joins TRBV11-1 to TRBJ1-6, with 7 nucleotides matching TRBD1. The sequenced sample was CD4+CD127+ conventional T cells sorted from PBMCs. This sequence originates from a human donor in good health. The CDR3 protein is CASSLTGTAYSPLHF. CDR3 sequence (DNA): TGTGCCAGCAGCTTAACTGGGACAGCATATTCACCCCTCCACTTT.